One sample yielded the 20 T cell receptor beta chains listed below, sequenced in a study of identical twins. TCRdb independently ran MiXCR on the 5' RACE reads; one entry per CDR3 protein. Counted here are more than 200,000 distinct CDR3 sequences, over 8% occurring once; the ten biggest clones make up over 4.5%. The source material was memory (CD45RO+) T cells sorted from blood. Source of these receptors: a young woman in good health.

In this sample, this clonotype turned up a few times. The rearrangement links TRBV7-2 to TRBJ2-7; the match to TRBD2 covers 12 bases. Germline CDR1 is SGHTA and CDR2 is FQGNSA. J lost 9 bases, V lost 1 base, and 4 bases had no gene match. CDR3 length equals 14 residues. For the CDR3, the DNA is TGTGCCAGCAGCTTAGATCTAGCGGGAGGGTGGCAGTACTTC. This gives the protein CASSLDLAGGWQYF.

The V gene is TRBV20-1, the J gene TRBJ2-3, with D unresolved. In germline, CDR1 is DFQATT, CDR2 SNEGSKA (reference sequence). This CDR3 is 14 amino acids long. V lost 1 base and J 5 bases, leaving 13 bases between the germline ends. The CDR3 reads CSARGLHREDTQYF. CDR3 DNA: TGCAGTGCTAGAGGGCTCCATAGAGAAGATACGCAGTATTTT.

This clonotype was seen a few times. The chain employs TRBV7-2 and TRBJ1-5; the D is unclear. The V gene's germline CDR1 is SGHTA and CDR2 FQGNSA. The CDR3 contains 12 residues. Trimming stripped 4 bases from V and 10 bases from J, with 11 bases between. CDR3 region: CASSSTTGPQHF. CDR3 nucleotides: TGTGCCAGCAGCTCGACGACCGGACCCCAGCATTTT.

In nucleotides, the CDR3 is TGTGCCAGCAGCCCACGGCAAGTCCAAGAGACCCAGTACTTC. Protein product: CASSPRQVQETQYF. The chain carries TRBV7-9 and TRBJ2-5; D is unclear. Between the trimmed V and J ends, which lost 5 bases and 1 base, there was a span of 11 bases. The CDR3 sequence is 14 residues long. Germline-derived CDR1 and CDR2 are SEHNR and FQNEAQ (reference sequence).

The V call is TRBV20-1, the J call TRBJ2-3; TRBD2 matches 9 bases. Germline trimming cut 3 bases from V and 2 bases from J; bases unmatched to any gene: 3. The germline V gene encodes CDR1 DFQATT and CDR2 SNEGSKA (reference sequence). The CDR3 is 14 amino acids. The CDR3 protein is CSASTSGFTDTQYF. DNA for the CDR3: TGCAGTGCTAGTACTAGCGGGTTCACAGATACGCAGTATTTT.

The sample holds many counts of this clonotype. The chain is built from TRBV12-3 or TRBV12-4 and TRBJ2-7; D could derive from TRBD1 or TRBD2 (7 bases each). CDR3 length: 14 residues. The germline V and J ends were trimmed by 6 bases and 7 bases, with 19 bases remaining between them. The CDR3 nucleotides read TGTGCCAGCAGCCCCCAGGGGGGGCCGGGGGAGCAGTACTTC. Amino acid sequence: CASSPQGGPGEQYF.

The J gene is TRBJ2-2, the V gene TRBV11-2, with TRBD1 as a possible D gene (6 bases). CDR1 is SGHAT and CDR2 is FQNNGV in the germline V gene. Trimming pared 5 bases from V and 7 bases from J, leaving 8 bases between. This CDR3 is built from 12 residues. Written as DNA, the CDR3 is TGTGCCAGCAGCCCGACAGGCGGGGAGCTGTTTTTT. The encoded protein is CASSPTGGELFF.

The J gene is TRBJ2-5, the V gene TRBV18; 14 nucleotides line up with TRBD2. There are 15 residues in the CDR3. The V segment lost 3 bases and the J segment 5 bases; nucleotides outside the gene matches: 2. Germline loops: CDR1 KGHSH, CDR2 LQKENI. Here the CDR3 reads CASSPWTSGRETQYF. The CDR3 coding sequence is TGTGCCAGCTCACCCTGGACTAGCGGGAGGGAGACCCAGTACTTC. The full variable domain, rest sourced from reference TRBV18 and TRBJ2-5, is NAGVMQNPRHLVRRRGQEARLRCSPMKGHSHVYWYRQLPEEGLKFMVYLQKENIIDESGMPKERFSAEFPKEGPSILRIQQVVRGDSAAYFCASSPWTSGRETQYFGPGTRLLVL.

The chain combines TRBV7-9 with TRBJ2-7, with a weak D call TRBD2 (7 bases). The CDR3 has 16 amino acids. Between the trimmed V and J ends, which lost 5 bases and 0 bases, there was a span of 17 bases. The germline V gene encodes CDR1 SEHNR and CDR2 FQNEAQ (reference sequence). CDR3 residues: CASSPWGRGSSYEQYF. CDR3 bases: TGTGCCAGCAGCCCCTGGGGGCGGGGGAGCTCCTACGAGCAGTACTTC.

The rearrangement uses TRBV3-1 and TRBJ2-5; 9 bases fit TRBD1. Trimming took 11 bases from V and 5 from J; bases not matched to a gene: 27. The CDR3 is 19 amino acids. CDR1 LGHDT and CDR2 YNNKEL come from the germline V gene (reference sequence). The CDR3 spells CASSTQVSRDRVDTETQYF. In nucleotides, the CDR3 is TGTGCCTCCAGCACGCAGGTCTCCCGGGACAGGGTGGATACGGAGACCCAGTACTTC.

The J gene is TRBJ2-1, the V gene TRBV20-1, with 7 bases matching TRBD2. The CDR3 spans 14 residues. Germline CDR1 is DFQATT and CDR2 is SNEGSKA (reference sequence). V lost 3 bases to trimming and J lost 2 bases; unmatched junction nucleotides: 4. In nucleotides, the CDR3 is TGCAGTGCTAGTAGAGCGGGGACCTACAATGAGCAGTTCTTC. Its translation is CSASRAGTYNEQFF.

The genes are TRBV10-2 and TRBJ2-1; 14 nucleotides align to TRBD2. In germline, CDR1 is WSHSY, CDR2 SAAADI. J lost 2 bases, V lost 5 bases, and 5 bases had no gene match. CDR3 length: 17 residues. CDR3 protein: CASSSTSGGAAYNEQFF. The CDR3 DNA follows: TGCGCCAGCAGTTCGACTAGCGGGGGGGCCGCCTACAATGAGCAGTTCTTC.

The genes are TRBV25-1 and TRBJ1-2, with TRBD1 as a possible D gene (5 bases). The CDR3 spans 12 residues. The V gene's germline CDR1 is MGHDK and CDR2 SYGVNS. V gave up 4 bases and J gave up 6 bases, with 9 bases separating them. CDR3 region: CASSAQADGYTF. The CDR3 region has the DNA TGTGCCAGCAGTGCACAGGCGGATGGCTACACCTTC.

This clonotype has more than one count but fewer than ten. This rearrangement joins TRBV6-5 to TRBJ1-1; TRBD1 matches 7 bases. This CDR3 is 12 amino acids long. V shed 6 bases, J shed 12 bases, and the junction held 10 bases outside the gene matches. CDR1 and CDR2 (germline): MNHEY, SVGAGI. The CDR3 loop reads CASSLSTGRTFF. Here the CDR3 DNA reads TGTGCCAGCAGCCTATCGACAGGGAGAACTTTCTTT.

Here the CDR3 DNA reads TGTGCCAGCAGCGCGAAGCTGGTGCGGGGTTTTACAGATACGCAGTATTTT. Its translation: CASSAKLVRGFTDTQYF. This sequence joins TRBV7-7 and TRBJ2-3; tentative D call: TRBD2 (6 bases). V was trimmed by 5 bases and J by 3 bases, leaving 21 bases between them. Germline assignment: CDR1 SSHAT and CDR2 FNYEAQ (reference sequence). The CDR3 length is 17 residues. The full variable domain, with the rest looked up from reference TRBV7-7 and TRBJ2-3, is GAGVSQSPRYKVTKRGQDVTLRCDPISSHATLYWYQQALGQGPEFLTYFNYEAQPDKSGLPSDRFSAERPEGSISTLTIQRTEQRDSAMYRCASSAKLVRGFTDTQYFGPGTRLTVL.

CDR3 sequence reads: CASRPGGFNGRETQYF. Here the CDR3 DNA reads TGTGCCAGCCGCCCAGGGGGCTTTAATGGGCGAGAGACCCAGTACTTC. The J gene is TRBJ2-5, the V gene TRBV7-8, with 8 bases that match TRBD1. V was clipped by 8 bases and J by 4 bases; unmatched bases: 15. This CDR3 spans 16 amino acids. Germline V gene sequence: CDR1 SGHVS, CDR2 FQNEAQ.

This clonotype has a handful of counts. The chain carries TRBV9 and TRBJ2-1; possible D gene TRBD2, 5 bases. Deletions cut 6 bases from V and 4 bases from J, with 14 bases between. In germline, CDR1 is SGDLS, CDR2 YYNGEE. The CDR3 contains 14 residues. Here the CDR3 reads CASTPDYWYNEQFF. The CDR3 coding sequence is TGTGCCAGCACTCCAGACTACTGGTACAATGAGCAGTTCTTC.

This clonotype was seen only a few times. The J gene is TRBJ2-2, the V gene TRBV14; 9 bases map to TRBD2. The germline V gene has CDR1 SGHDN and CDR2 FVKESK. The CDR3 has 16 amino acids. V trimming: 2 bases; J trimming: 0 bases; junction bases outside the gene matches: 1. CDR3 sequence reads: CASSQIAGANTGELFF. Written as DNA, the CDR3 is TGTGCCAGCAGCCAAATAGCGGGAGCGAACACCGGGGAGCTGTTTTTT.

This clonotype was counted many times. V and J are TRBV7-9 and TRBJ1-2; no clear D gene. V shed 1 base and J shed 2 bases, with 5 bases lying between them. The germline gives CDR1 SEHNR, CDR2 FQNEAQ (reference sequence). The CDR3 has 13 residues. The CDR3 nucleotides are TGTGCCAGCAGCTTAGGGCGGAACTATGGCTACACCTTC. Its protein product is CASSLGRNYGYTF.

This clonotype has a count of ten or more. The chain combines TRBV6-1 with TRBJ2-1, with D maybe TRBD2 (6 bases). V was pared by 5 bases and J by 5 bases, with 16 bases between. CDR1 is MNHNS and CDR2 is SASEGT in the germline V gene. The CDR3 spans 15 residues. The CDR3 DNA is TGTGCCAGCAGTCCGACTAGAAGTTTACACAATGAGCAGTTCTTC. Protein sequence: CASSPTRSLHNEQFF.